These T cell receptor beta chains were read from a single sample in a study of cytomegalovirus exposure and HLA in healthy donors. Data came from immunoSEQ multiplex PCR; TCRdb stores just in-frame clones and leaves some out. The data contain about 360,000 clones, roughly 90% of them seen just once; the ten biggest clones take up 0.83%. The sequenced sample was PBMCs. The receptor source for this set is a woman aged 18 to 35 in good health and CMV-seronegative. Each CDR3 is given with its conserved first and last residue. Each record gives: CDR3 length, V gene, D gene, J gene, clone size, CDR3 DNA, CDR3 protein. The D gene is left open where the match is weak. Rows give clone size only sometimes, using once, few, many, or a class for an expanded clone.

13	TRBV27	NA	TRBJ1-1	once	TGTGCCAGCAGTTTTTCGGGGGGCACTGAAGCTTTCTTT	CASSFSGGTEAFF
12	TRBV29-1	NA	TRBJ1-1	once	TGCAGCGTACACTATGCCAGGGGAGAAGCTTTCTTT	CSVHYARGEAFF
15	TRBV4-1	TRBD2	TRBJ2-3	NA	TGCGCCAGCAGCCAAGAGACGCGGGGGGTAGATACGCAGTATTTT	CASSQETRGVDTQYF
17	TRBV7-8	NA	TRBJ2-5	NA	TGTGCCAGCAGTCAGGGCAGTGGCGTAGGACCACAAGAGACCCAGTACTTC	CASSQGSGVGPQETQYF
13	TRBV7-2	TRBD1	TRBJ2-1	NA	TGTGCCAGCAGTAGAGCTACAGGGGATGAGCAGTTCTTC	CASSRATGDEQFF
19	TRBV4-1	TRBD2	TRBJ2-3	NA	TGCGCCAGCAGCCAAGCCCCGGGACTAGCGGGACACCACACAAATACGCAGTATTTT	CASSQAPGLAGHHTNTQYF
14	TRBV7-8	TRBD1	TRBJ1-5	NA	TGTGCCAGCAGCTTTGGACAGGTCAATCAGCCCCAGCATTTT	CASSFGQVNQPQHF
14	TRBV13	TRBD1	TRBJ2-1	NA	TGTGCCAGCAGCTTAGGACAGGGGGTGGTTGAGCAGTTCTTC	CASSLGQGVVEQFF
15	TRBV10-2	TRBD2	TRBJ2-1	NA	TGCGCCAGCGGCGAGGGAGGGCCTTTGTACAATGAGCAGTTCTTC	CASGEGGPLYNEQFF
16	TRBV6-5	TRBD2	TRBJ2-7	NA	TGTGCCAGCAGTTACTCGAGCGGGGGGGCCTCCTACGAGCAGTACTTC	CASSYSSGGASYEQYF
14	TRBV14	NA	TRBJ2-7	NA	TGTGCCAGCAGCCAAACCGCTAGAAACGGCGAGCAGTACTTC	CASSQTARNGEQYF
15	TRBV27	TRBD1	TRBJ1-5	few	TGTGCCAGCAGTCCAACAGGACAGGGCAATCAGCCCCAGCATTTT	CASSPTGQGNQPQHF
17	TRBV7-6	TRBD2	TRBJ2-6	NA	TGTGCCAGCAGCTTAGTGCCCGGGGGGGCTGGGGCCAACGTCCTGACTTTC	CASSLVPGGAGANVLTF
16	TRBV30	TRBD2	TRBJ2-1	NA	TGTGCCCTGGCCGGGGGTAGCGGGAGCTCCTACAATGAGCAGTTCTTC	CALAGGSGSSYNEQFF
16	TRBV4-1	NA	TRBJ1-4	NA	TGCGCCAGCAGCCAAGCCTATCTGGCAACTAATGAAAAACTGTTTTTT	CASSQAYLATNEKLFF
16	TRBV9	TRBD2	TRBJ2-7	NA	TGTGCCAGCAGCGTAGGGGTAGACAGCGGGGGCTACGAGCAGTACTTC	CASSVGVDSGGYEQYF
15	TRBV4-1	NA	TRBJ1-3	once	TGCGCCAGCAGCCAAGAGGGAGCTATCGGAAACACCATATATTTT	CASSQEGAIGNTIYF
18	TRBV14	TRBD2	TRBJ2-5	NA	TGTGCCAGCAGCCTTTACCCTGGACTAGCGGGGGGACAAGAGACCCAGTACTTC	CASSLYPGLAGGQETQYF
17	TRBV5-1	TRBD2	TRBJ2-1	NA	TGCGCCAGCAGCCCTATTAGCGGGAGCCCCTCCTACAATGAGCAGTTCTTC	CASSPISGSPSYNEQFF
15	TRBV19	NA	TRBJ2-1	NA	TGTGCCAGTAGTATTCTACCGAGCTCCTACAATGAGCAGTTCTTC	CASSILPSSYNEQFF
20	TRBV5-1	TRBD1	TRBJ1-4	NA	TGCGCCAGCAGCCTAGGACAGGGTTCAGAAATTCCCCTGGAGGATGAAAAACTGTTTTTT	CASSLGQGSEIPLEDEKLFF
17	TRBV11-2	TRBD2	TRBJ2-1	NA	TGTGCCAGCAGAATCGGGCTAGCGGGAGAGTCCTACAATGAGCAGTTCTTC	CASRIGLAGESYNEQFF
12	TRBV11-1	NA	TRBJ2-1	NA	TGTGCCAGCAGCTTGACAAGCAATGAGCAGTTCTTC	CASSLTSNEQFF
13	TRBV30	NA	TRBJ1-1	once	TGTGCCTGGAGCCTGACAGAATTGTCTTGGGTTTTCTTT	CAWSLTELSWVFF
16	TRBV18	NA	TRBJ2-5	NA	TGTGCCAGCTCACCACGATCGACTACGTACCAAGAGACCCAGTACTTC	CASSPRSTTYQETQYF
16	TRBV7-6	TRBD2	TRBJ2-2	NA	TGTGCCAGCAGCTTGGGGTTAGCGGGAGGCACCGGGGAGCTGTTTTTT	CASSLGLAGGTGELFF
15	TRBV2	TRBD2	TRBJ2-3	NA	TGTGCCAGCAGAGGACTAGCGGGCCTTAGTGATACGCAGTATTTT	CASRGLAGLSDTQYF
14	TRBV27	NA	TRBJ2-7	NA	TGTGCCAGCAGCCCAAGCAGGGGCCCTAGGGAGCAGTACTTC	CASSPSRGPREQYF
14	TRBV19	NA	TRBJ1-6	NA	TGTGCCAGTAGGCACGGACGGGAATCTTCACCCCTCCACTTT	CASRHGRESSPLHF
16	TRBV5-4	TRBD2	TRBJ2-7	few	TGTGCCAGCAGCCCGGGGACTAGCGGTCTCTCCTACGAGCAGTACTTC	CASSPGTSGLSYEQYF
15	TRBV7-6	NA	TRBJ2-2	once	TGTGCCAGCAGCACAATGAACCTAGCACCCGGGGAGCTGTTTTTT	CASSTMNLAPGELFF